The rows below give T cell receptor beta chains drawn from one sample of a study of T cell repertoires in cytomegalovirus infection. TCRdb called the reads again in MiXCR, with one record for every CDR3 protein. The sample consists of some 180,000 distinct CDR3 sequences, about 21% of them appearing once. The specimen was PBMCs. The receptors shown here come from a human donor in good health (CMV status not recorded). Some clones in this sample may be carry-over from other donors' samples. Each CDR3 is given with its conserved first and last residue. D genes are given only for firm matches. Size tells how often a clone was seen (once, few, many) or the class of an expanded clone, and some rows leave it out.

j_call v_call d_call clone_size cdr3_nt cdr3_aa
TRBJ2-7 TRBV7-8 NA many TGTGCCAGCAGCTTAGTGGTGGGAGAGGGGTATAACGAGCAGTACTTC CASSLVVGEGYNEQYF
TRBJ2-1 TRBV19 NA NA TGTGCCAGTAGTATGTCGGCGGCCTCTACTAATGAGCAGCTCTTC CASSMSAASTNEQLF
TRBJ2-2 TRBV7-3 NA NA TGTGCCAGCAGCTTAGATCGAGTGCCCGGGGAGCTGTTTTTT CASSLDRVPGELFF
TRBJ2-7 TRBV6-2/TRBV6-3 TRBD2 NA TGTGCCAGTAGGGTTGGCGGGAGTCTCGGCGAGCAGTACTTC CASRVGGSLGEQYF
TRBJ2-1 TRBV7-9 TRBD2 many TGTGCCAGCAGACTCATCGGGACTAGCGAAAATGAGCAGTTCTTC CASRLIGTSENEQFF
TRBJ1-2 TRBV6-2/TRBV6-3 NA many TGTGCCACCGAGGACCGACGTTCTGCTAACTATGGCTACACCTTC CATEDRRSANYGYTF
TRBJ1-1 TRBV6-1 NA NA TGTGCCAGCACCGTTACAACGTACACTGAAGCTTTCTTT CASTVTTYTEAFF
TRBJ1-1 TRBV7-9 TRBD1 many TGTGCCAGCAGCTTAGCGATCACAGGGGACACCGAAGCTTTCTTT CASSLAITGDTEAFF
TRBJ2-3 TRBV5-4 NA few TGTGCCAGCAGCCAGGGAGAAAAAGATACGCAGTATTTT CASSQGEKDTQYF
TRBJ1-3 TRBV28 TRBD1 NA TGTGCCAGCAGTTTATCGGGGACAGGGGCCGGAAACACCATATATTTT CASSLSGTGAGNTIYF
TRBJ2-1 TRBV7-9 NA NA TGTGCCAGCAGCTTAGCGGAGGCGGGGAGCTCCTACAATGAGCAGTTCTTC CASSLAEAGSSYNEQFF
TRBJ2-3 TRBV4-1 NA NA TGCGCCAGCAGCCAAGCCACAGATACGCAGTATTTT CASSQATDTQYF
TRBJ1-2 TRBV5-1 NA NA TGCGCCAGCAGCTGGAGTGGCGGTTTGGGAGATGGCTACACCTTC CASSWSGGLGDGYTF
TRBJ1-5 TRBV28 NA NA TGTGCCAGTATTCAGGGGCCCGGGGCCCAGCATTTT CASIQGPGAQHF
TRBJ1-5 TRBV19 NA few TGTGCCAGTAGTATTGGGCAGAACAATCAGCCCCAGCATTTT CASSIGQNNQPQHF
TRBJ2-3 TRBV7-2 NA NA TGTGCCAGCACGGGTTCTGGGTTCACAGATACGCAGTATTTT CASTGSGFTDTQYF
TRBJ1-2 TRBV28 NA few TGTGCCAGCAGTTTCCAAGGACGAATTTCCTATGGCTACACCTTC CASSFQGRISYGYTF
TRBJ1-4 TRBV20-1 TRBD1 many TGCAGTGCTACAGCCGGGACAGGCGTTGAAAAACTGTTTTTT CSATAGTGVEKLFF
TRBJ2-7 TRBV5-1 NA few TGCGCCAGCAGCGTGGAGGGGACGCCCTACGAGCAGTACTTC CASSVEGTPYEQYF
TRBJ2-2 TRBV6-2/TRBV6-3 NA few TGTGCCAGCAGTTACACGGCCGGGGAGCTGTTTTTT CASSYTAGELFF
TRBJ2-3 TRBV7-2 NA many TGTGCCAGCAGCCTAGCCGGACACCGGACAGATACGCAGTATTTT CASSLAGHRTDTQYF
TRBJ2-3 TRBV25-1 TRBD2 few TGTGCCAGCAGTGAATCTAGCGGGGACACAGATACGCAGTATTTT CASSESSGDTDTQYF